Below, 4 T cell receptor beta chains from the same sample are listed, as sequenced in a study of human T cells and chemical hapten exposure. TCRdb itself ran the RACE reads through MiXCR, one entry per CDR3 protein. The repertoire holds about 340,000 distinct CDR3 sequences, with under 9% as singletons. The time point: patch test 1, 2 weeks after DPC sensitization. The sample's treatment: therapeutic diphenylcyclopropenone sensitization with weekly scalp DPC. The specimen was whole blood, collected in connection with sensitization to the hapten diphenylcyclopropenone (DPC). Receptors were obtained from a woman under 30 with alopecia areata. Some clones in this sample may be carry-over from other donors' samples.

As for this clonotype: With a much larger clone just one base away, this may be a read error. This CDR3 is missing its conserved last phenylalanine or tryptophan, likely due to a read error. The CDR3 here is CSAAAGDYEQYS. The DNA of the CDR3 is TGCAGCGCAGCCGCCGGGGACTACGAGCAGTACTCC. The chain recombines TRBV29-1 with TRBJ2-7; D is possibly TRBD2 (5 bases). Germline V gene data show CDR1 as SQVTM and CDR2 as ANQGSEA. The V end lost 7 bases, the J end lost 3 bases, and 13 bases lay between the germline ends. The CDR3 spans 12 residues.

This clonotype showed up many times. The chain links TRBV6-6 to TRBJ1-1; D gene uncertain. V shed 5 bases and J shed 0 bases, with 10 bases lying between them. The CDR3 contains 14 residues. Germline V gene lookup returns CDR1 MNHNY and CDR2 SVGAGI (reference sequence). CDR3 sequence: CASSPDIMNTEAFF. DNA of the CDR3: TGTGCCAGCAGTCCGGATATAATGAACACTGAAGCTTTCTTT.

V gene TRBV24-1 combines with J gene TRBJ2-1, with D tentatively TRBD2 (5 bases). The CDR3 contains 15 residues. V lost 3 bases and J 3 bases, leaving 11 bases between the germline ends. Per germline, CDR1 KGHDR and CDR2 SFDVKD. The CDR3 reads CATSDIPRGYNEQFF. CDR3 coding DNA: TGTGCCACCAGTGATATCCCACGGGGCTACAATGAGCAGTTCTTC.

Many counts were recorded for this clonotype. The chain links TRBV6-1 to TRBJ2-4, with TRBD2 as a possible D gene (6 bases). CDR3 size: 14 residues. V gave up 6 bases and J gave up 8 bases, with 17 bases separating them. CDR1 and CDR2 from the germline V gene are MNHNS and SASEGT. CDR3 protein: CASRGGADLDIQYF. CDR3 nucleotides: TGTGCCAGCAGGGGGGGAGCGGATCTGGACATTCAGTACTTC.